This entry concerns a single TCR beta chain. The antigen remains undetermined. Produced via immunoSEQ multiplex PCR; TCRdb's table is partial and in-frame only. The sample has fewer than 40,000 clones; under 70% are singletons. This entry comes from a study of vaccination effects on CD4 cells after COVID-19. Study results and limitations: Early timepoints after infection were absent, and convalescent patients were few in the study.

V was clipped by 5 bases and J by 2 bases, with 15 bases between them. CDR3 length: 15 amino acids. Looked up from germline, CDR1 is SEHNR and CDR2 is FQNEAQ (reference sequence). Prior to sequencing, the ViraFEST assay stimulated PBMC with viral peptide pools, which expanded the antigen-specific CD4+ T cells. The authors isolated CD4+ T cells after roughly eleven days of culture. In the vaccine recipients, nucleocapsid antibodies were negative and there was no prior SARS-CoV-2 infection. Supplemented with around 9.6 IU/ml IL-2 and 7.5 to 10 ug/ml peptides, 2 million to 2.5 million PBMC per well were kept in culture. Both day 3 and day 7 saw half the medium replaced with IL-2 medium.

The material was CD4+ T cells from PBMCs cultured with SARS-CoV-2 spike peptides, obtained before COVID-19 vaccination. The sequence was collected from a human donor who received a COVID-19 vaccine. The rearrangement joins TRBV7-9 to TRBJ1-1; TRBD1 is a possible D gene (5 bases). This CDR3 is CASSLRARANTEAFF. In DNA, the CDR3 is TGTGCCAGCAGCCTCCGGGCCAGGGCCAACACTGAAGCTTTCTTT.